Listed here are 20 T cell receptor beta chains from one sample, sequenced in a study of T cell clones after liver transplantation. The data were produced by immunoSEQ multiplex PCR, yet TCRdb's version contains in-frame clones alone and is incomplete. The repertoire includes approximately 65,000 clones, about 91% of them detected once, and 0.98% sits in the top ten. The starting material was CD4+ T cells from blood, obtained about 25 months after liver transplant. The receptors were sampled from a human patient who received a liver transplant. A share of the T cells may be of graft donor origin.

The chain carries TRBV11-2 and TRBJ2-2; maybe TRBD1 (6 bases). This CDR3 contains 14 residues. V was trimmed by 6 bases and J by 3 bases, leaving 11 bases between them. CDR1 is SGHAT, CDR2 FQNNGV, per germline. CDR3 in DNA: TGTGCCAGCAGGAGAGAGGGGGACACCGGGGAGCTGTTTTTT. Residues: CASRREGDTGELFF.

CDR3 nucleotide sequence: TGTGCCAGCCGCCCTGGGGGGCTCAATGAGCAGTTCTTC. It is translated as CASRPGGLNEQFF. J is TRBJ2-1 and V is TRBV6-5; tentatively, D is TRBD1 or TRBD2 (6 bases each). The CDR3 is made up of 13 amino acids. With 8 bases removed from V and 6 bases from J, the gap between germline ends came to 14 bases. Germline CDR1 and CDR2: MNHEY and SVGAGI.

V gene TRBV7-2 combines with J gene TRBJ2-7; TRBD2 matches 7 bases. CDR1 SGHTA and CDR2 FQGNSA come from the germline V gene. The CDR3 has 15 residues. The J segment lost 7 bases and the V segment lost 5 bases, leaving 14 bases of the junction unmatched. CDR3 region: CASSPSGREFWEQYF. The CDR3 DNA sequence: TGTGCCAGCAGCCCCTCGGGGCGGGAGTTCTGGGAGCAGTACTTC.

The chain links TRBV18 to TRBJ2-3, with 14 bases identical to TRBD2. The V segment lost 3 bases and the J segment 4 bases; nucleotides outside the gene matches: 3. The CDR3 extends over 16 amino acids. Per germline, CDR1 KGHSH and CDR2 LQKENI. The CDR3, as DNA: TGTGCCAGCTCACCGACTAGCGGGAGGGCTTCAGATACGCAGTATTTT. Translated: CASSPTSGRASDTQYF. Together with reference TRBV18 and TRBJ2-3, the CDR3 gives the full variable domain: NAGVMQNPRHLVRRRGQEARLRCSPMKGHSHVYWYRQLPEEGLKFMVYLQKENIIDESGMPKERFSAEFPKEGPSILRIQQVVRGDSAAYFCASSPTSGRASDTQYFGPGTRLTVL.

CDR3 DNA: TGTGCCACCAGCAGAGTGGCAGGAGCCTATGGCTACACCTTC. Residues: CATSRVAGAYGYTF. The chain employs TRBV15 and TRBJ1-2; D remains unclear. From germline, CDR1 is LNHNV and CDR2 YYDKDF (reference sequence). CDR3 length: 14 amino acids. V shed 1 base and J shed 4 bases, with 10 bases lying between them.

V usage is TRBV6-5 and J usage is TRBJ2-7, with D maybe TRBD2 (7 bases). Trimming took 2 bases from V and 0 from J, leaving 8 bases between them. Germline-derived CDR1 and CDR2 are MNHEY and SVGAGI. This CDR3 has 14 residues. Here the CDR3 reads CASSYRGASYEQYF. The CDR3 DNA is TGTGCCAGCAGTTACCGGGGGGCCTCCTACGAGCAGTACTTC.

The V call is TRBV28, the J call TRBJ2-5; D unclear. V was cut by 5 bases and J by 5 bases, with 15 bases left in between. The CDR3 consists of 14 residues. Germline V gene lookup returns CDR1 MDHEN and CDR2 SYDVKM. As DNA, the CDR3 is TGTGCCAGCAGTGTTGGTACGGGTCGGGAGACCCAGTACTTC. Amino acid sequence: CASSVGTGRETQYF.

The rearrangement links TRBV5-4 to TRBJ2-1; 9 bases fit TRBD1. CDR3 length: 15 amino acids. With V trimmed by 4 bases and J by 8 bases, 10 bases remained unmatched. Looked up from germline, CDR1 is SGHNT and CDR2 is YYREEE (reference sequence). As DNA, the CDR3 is TGTGCCAGCAGCCCCCCGGGACAGGGAGAGGATGAGCAGTTCTTC. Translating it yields CASSPPGQGEDEQFF. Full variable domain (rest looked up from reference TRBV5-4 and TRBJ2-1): ETGVTQSPTHLIKTRGQQVTLRCSSQSGHNTVSWYQQALGQGPQFIFQYYREEENGRGNFPPRFSGLQFPNYSSELNVNALELDDSALYLCASSPPGQGEDEQFFGPGTRLTVL.

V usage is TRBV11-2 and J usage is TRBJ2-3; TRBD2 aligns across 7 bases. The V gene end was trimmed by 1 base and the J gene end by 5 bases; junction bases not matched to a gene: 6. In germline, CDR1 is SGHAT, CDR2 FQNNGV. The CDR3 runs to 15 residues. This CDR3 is CASSLGGSLKDTQYF. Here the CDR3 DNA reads TGTGCCAGCAGCTTAGGCGGGAGTTTGAAAGATACGCAGTATTTT. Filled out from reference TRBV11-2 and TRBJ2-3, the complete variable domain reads EAGVAQSPRYKIIEKRQSVAFWCNPISGHATLYWYQQILGQGPKLLIQFQNNGVVDDSQLPKDRFSAERLKGVDSTLKIQPAKLEDSAVYLCASSLGGSLKDTQYFGPGTRLTVL.

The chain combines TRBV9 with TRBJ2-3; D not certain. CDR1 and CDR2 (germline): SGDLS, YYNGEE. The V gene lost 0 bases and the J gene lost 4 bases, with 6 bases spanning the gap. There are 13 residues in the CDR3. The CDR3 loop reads CASSVVGPDTQYF. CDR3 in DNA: TGTGCCAGCAGCGTAGTAGGCCCAGATACGCAGTATTTT.

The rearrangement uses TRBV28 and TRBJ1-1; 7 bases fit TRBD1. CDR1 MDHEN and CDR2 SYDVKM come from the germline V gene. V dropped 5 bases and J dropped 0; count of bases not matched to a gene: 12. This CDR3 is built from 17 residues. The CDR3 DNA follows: TGTGCCAGCAGTAAATGGGGGACAGACAATATGAACACTGAAGCTTTCTTT. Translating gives CASSKWGTDNMNTEAFF.

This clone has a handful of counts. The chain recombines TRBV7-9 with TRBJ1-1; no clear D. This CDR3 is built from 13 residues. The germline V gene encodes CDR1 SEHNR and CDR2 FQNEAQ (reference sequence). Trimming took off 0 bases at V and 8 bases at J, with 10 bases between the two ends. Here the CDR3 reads CASSLAPVREAFF. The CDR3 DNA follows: TGTGCCAGCAGCTTAGCTCCGGTCAGGGAAGCTTTCTTT.

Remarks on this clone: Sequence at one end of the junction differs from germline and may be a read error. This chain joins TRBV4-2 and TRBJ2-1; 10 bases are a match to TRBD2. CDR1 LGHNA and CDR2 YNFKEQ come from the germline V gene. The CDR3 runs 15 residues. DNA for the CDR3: TGTGCCAGCAGCCTCCGACTAGCGGGCTACGATGAGCAGTTCTTC. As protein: CASSLRLAGYDEQFF.

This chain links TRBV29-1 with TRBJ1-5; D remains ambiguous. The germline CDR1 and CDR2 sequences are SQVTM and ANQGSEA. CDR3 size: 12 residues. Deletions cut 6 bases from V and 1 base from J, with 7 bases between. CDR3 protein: CSVSDSNQPQHF. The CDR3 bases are TGCAGCGTCTCGGACAGCAATCAGCCCCAGCATTTT.

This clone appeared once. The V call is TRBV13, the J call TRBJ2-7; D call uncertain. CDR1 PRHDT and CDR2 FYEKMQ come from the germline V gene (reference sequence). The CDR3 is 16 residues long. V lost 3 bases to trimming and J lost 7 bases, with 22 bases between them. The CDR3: CASSFWGAGPLGEQYF. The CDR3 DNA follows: TGTGCCAGCAGCTTTTGGGGTGCTGGCCCCCTAGGGGAGCAGTACTTC.

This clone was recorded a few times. The CDR3 sequence is CASRFRDGYGYTF. CDR3 DNA sequence: TGTGCCAGCAGATTCAGGGACGGCTATGGCTACACCTTC. V gene TRBV27 combines with J gene TRBJ1-2, with TRBD1 as a possible D gene (5 bases). The germline CDR1 and CDR2 sequences are MNHEY and SMNVEV (reference sequence). The germline V and J ends were trimmed by 6 bases and 4 bases, with 12 bases remaining between them. The CDR3 length is 13 residues.

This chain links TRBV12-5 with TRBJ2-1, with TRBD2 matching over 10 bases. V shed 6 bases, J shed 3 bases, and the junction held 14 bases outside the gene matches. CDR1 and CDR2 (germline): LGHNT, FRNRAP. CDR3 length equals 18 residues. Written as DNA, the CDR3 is TGTGCTAGTGGCCCACGAGGGCTAGCGGGAGTCGACTACAATGAGCAGTTCTTC. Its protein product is CASGPRGLAGVDYNEQFF.

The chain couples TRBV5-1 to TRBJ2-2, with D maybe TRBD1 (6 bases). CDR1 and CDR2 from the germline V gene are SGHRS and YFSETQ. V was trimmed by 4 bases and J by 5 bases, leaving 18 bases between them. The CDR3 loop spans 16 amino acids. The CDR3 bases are TGCGCCAGCAGCCCGGAGGTTCAGGGGCGGACCGGGGAGCTGTTTTTT. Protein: CASSPEVQGRTGELFF.

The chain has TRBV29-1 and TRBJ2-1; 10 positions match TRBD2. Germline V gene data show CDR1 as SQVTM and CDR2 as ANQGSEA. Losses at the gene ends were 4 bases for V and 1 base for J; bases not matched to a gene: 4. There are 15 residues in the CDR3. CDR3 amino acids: CSVGSSGRSYNEQFF. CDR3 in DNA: TGCAGCGTTGGAAGTAGCGGGAGGTCCTACAATGAGCAGTTCTTC.

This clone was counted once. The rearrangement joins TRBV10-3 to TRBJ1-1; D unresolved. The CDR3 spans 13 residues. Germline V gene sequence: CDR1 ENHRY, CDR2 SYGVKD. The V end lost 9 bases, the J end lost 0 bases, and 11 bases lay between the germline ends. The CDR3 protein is CAIKSPMNTEAFF. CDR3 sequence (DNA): TGTGCCATTAAAAGCCCGATGAACACTGAAGCTTTCTTT.